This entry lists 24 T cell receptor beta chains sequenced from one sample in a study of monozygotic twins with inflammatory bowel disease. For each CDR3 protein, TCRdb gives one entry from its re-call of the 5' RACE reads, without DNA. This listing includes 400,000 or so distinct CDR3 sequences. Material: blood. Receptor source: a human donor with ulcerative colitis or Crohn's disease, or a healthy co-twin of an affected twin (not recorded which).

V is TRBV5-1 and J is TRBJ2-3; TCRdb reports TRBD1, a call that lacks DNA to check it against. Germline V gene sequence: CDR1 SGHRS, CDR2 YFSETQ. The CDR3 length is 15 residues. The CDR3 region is CASSQQGHGTDTQYF.

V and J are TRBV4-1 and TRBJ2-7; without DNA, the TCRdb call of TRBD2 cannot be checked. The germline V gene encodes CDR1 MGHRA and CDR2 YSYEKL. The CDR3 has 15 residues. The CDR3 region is CASSQASGVPYEQYF.

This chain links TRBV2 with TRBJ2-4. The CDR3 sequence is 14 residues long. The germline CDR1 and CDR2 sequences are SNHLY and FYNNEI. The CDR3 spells CASSETLAKNIQYF.

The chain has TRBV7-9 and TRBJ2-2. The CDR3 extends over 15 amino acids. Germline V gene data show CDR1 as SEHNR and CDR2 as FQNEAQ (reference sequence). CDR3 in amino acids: CASSLPQTNTGELFF.

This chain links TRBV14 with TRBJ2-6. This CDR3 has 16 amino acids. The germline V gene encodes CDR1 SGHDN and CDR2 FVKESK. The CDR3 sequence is CASSHTVDSGANVLTF. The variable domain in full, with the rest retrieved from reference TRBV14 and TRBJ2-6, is EAGVTQFPSHSVIEKGQTVTLRCDPISGHDNLYWYRRVMGKEIKFLLHFVKESKQDESGMPNNRFLAERTGGTYSTLKVQPAELEDSGVYFCASSHTVDSGANVLTFGAGSRLTVL.

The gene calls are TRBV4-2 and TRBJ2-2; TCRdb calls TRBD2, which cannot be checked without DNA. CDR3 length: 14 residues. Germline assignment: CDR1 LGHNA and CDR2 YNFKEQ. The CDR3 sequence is CASSGLAGTGELFF.

The CDR3 protein is CNALGQGEDLEQYF. The rearrangement joins TRBV20-1 to TRBJ2-7; TCRdb outputs TRBD1, but without DNA this stays unchecked. The CDR3 extends over 14 amino acids. CDR1 is DFQATT, CDR2 SNEGSKA, per germline (reference sequence).

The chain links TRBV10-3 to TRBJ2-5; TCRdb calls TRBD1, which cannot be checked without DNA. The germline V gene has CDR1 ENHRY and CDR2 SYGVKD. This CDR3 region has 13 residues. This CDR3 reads CAISDAPIETQYF.

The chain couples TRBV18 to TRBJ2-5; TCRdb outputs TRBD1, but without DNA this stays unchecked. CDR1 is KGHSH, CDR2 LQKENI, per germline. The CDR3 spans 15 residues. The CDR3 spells CASSNFGQGQETQYF.

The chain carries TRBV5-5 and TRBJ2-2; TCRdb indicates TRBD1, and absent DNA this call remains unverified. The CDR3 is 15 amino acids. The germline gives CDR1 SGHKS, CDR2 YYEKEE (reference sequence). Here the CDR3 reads CASSFRDRGTGELFF.

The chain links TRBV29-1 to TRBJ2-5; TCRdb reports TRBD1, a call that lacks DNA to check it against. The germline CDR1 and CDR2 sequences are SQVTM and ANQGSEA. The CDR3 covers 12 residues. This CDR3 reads CSVEPGAKTQYF.

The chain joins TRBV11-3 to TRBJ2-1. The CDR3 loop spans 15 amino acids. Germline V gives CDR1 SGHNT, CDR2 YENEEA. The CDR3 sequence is CASSPQSGLSNEQFF.

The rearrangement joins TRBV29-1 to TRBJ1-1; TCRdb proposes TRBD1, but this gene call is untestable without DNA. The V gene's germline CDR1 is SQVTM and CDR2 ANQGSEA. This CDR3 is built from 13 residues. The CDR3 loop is CSVSPGGNTEAFF.

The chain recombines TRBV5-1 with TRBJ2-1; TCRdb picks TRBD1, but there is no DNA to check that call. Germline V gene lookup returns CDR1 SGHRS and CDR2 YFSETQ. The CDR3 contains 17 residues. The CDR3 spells CASSLGHGTGTYNEQFF.

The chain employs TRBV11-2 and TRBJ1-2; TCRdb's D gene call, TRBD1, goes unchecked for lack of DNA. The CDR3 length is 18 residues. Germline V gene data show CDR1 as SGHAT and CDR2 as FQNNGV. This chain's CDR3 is CASSLKGVFARGVYGYTF.

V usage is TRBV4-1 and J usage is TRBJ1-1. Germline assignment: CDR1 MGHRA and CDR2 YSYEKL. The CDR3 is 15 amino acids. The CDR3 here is CASSQAQGSYTEAFF.

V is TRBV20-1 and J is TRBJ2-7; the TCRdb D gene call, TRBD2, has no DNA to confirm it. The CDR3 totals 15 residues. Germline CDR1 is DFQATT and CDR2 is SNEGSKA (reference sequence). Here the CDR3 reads CSASALAGVEYEQYF.

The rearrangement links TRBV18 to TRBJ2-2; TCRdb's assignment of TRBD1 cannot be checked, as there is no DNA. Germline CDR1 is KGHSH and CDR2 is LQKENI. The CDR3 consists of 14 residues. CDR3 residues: CASSQDRNTGELFF.

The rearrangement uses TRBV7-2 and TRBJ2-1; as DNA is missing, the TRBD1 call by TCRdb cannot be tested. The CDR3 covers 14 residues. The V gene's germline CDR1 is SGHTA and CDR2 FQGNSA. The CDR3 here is CASSLQQGTNEQFF.

CDR3 sequence reads: CASSRERNTEAFF. The chain is built from TRBV6-5 and TRBJ1-1. This CDR3 contains 13 residues. Germline V gene data show CDR1 as MNHEY and CDR2 as SVGAGI.

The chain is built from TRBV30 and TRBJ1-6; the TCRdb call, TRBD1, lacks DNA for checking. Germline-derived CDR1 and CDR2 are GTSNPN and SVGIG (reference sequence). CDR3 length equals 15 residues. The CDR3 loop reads CAWTRTPGANSPLHF.

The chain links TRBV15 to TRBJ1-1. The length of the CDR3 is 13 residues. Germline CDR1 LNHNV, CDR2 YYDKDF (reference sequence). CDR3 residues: CATSRDPNTEAFF.

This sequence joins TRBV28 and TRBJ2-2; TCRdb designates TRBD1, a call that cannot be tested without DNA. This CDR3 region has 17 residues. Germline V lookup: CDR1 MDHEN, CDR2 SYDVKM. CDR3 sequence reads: CASSDAQGQVPPGELFF.

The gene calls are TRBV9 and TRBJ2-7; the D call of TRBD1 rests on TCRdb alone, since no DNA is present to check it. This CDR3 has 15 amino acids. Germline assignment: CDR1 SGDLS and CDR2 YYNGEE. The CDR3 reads CASSVGPDGIYEQYF.